The 10 T cell receptor beta chains below all came from one sample that was sequenced in a study of CD8+ T cells in alopecia areata. As the sequencing template, cDNA was produced by extracting RNA and reverse transcribing it. The repertoire was sequenced with immunoSEQ multiplex PCR; TCRdb's copy has only in-frame clones and lacks some. Seen here are about 120,000 clones, approximately 49% observed once, and the top ten hold approximately 19%. This specimen was CD8+ T cells sorted from blood, taken at week 0. The receptors come from a human donor with alopecia areata.

The CDR3 protein is CSVEEGDPVFRAFF. For the CDR3, the DNA is TGCAGCGTTGAAGAGGGGGACCCCGTCTTTCGGGCTTTCTTT. The chain uses TRBV29-1 and TRBJ1-1; weak D call: TRBD1 (5 bases). CDR1 is SQVTM, CDR2 ANQGSEA, per germline. Trimming took off 0 bases at V and 11 bases at J, with 19 bases between the two ends. CDR3 length: 14 residues. The variable domain in full, with the rest retrieved from reference TRBV29-1 and TRBJ1-1, is SAVISQKPSRDICQRGTSLTIQCQVDSQVTMMFWYRQQPGQSLTLIATANQGSEATYESGFVIDKFPISRPNLTFSTLTVSNMSPEDSSIYLCSVEEGDPVFRAFFGQGTRLTVV.

J is TRBJ2-3 and V is TRBV4-2; D perhaps matches TRBD1 (6 bases). Trimming took 4 bases from V and 0 from J, leaving 14 bases between them. The CDR3 contains 16 residues. CDR1 is LGHNA and CDR2 is YNFKEQ in the germline V gene. The CDR3 region has the DNA TGTGCCAGCAGCCCTGCTTACAGGGAAAGCACAGATACGCAGTATTTT. It codes for CASSPAYRESTDTQYF.

The V gene is TRBV13, the J gene TRBJ2-7; D uncertain. V gave up 3 bases and J gave up 2 bases, with 11 bases separating them. CDR1 and CDR2 from the germline V gene are PRHDT and FYEKMQ (reference sequence). The CDR3 has 14 residues. CDR3 in DNA: TGTGCCAGCAGCTTGGGTTCACAACCCTACGAGCAGTACTTC. Translating it yields CASSLGSQPYEQYF.

The V call is TRBV27, the J call TRBJ1-6; D not certain. The V end lost 6 bases, the J end lost 14 bases, and 14 bases lay between the germline ends. This CDR3 contains 12 residues. The germline V gene has CDR1 MNHEY and CDR2 SMNVEV (reference sequence). The CDR3 DNA reads as TGTGCCAGCAGCTCGGGTGAGCCCTCCCTCCACTTT. Translated: CASSSGEPSLHF.

V usage is TRBV4-1 and J usage is TRBJ2-7; D remains ambiguous. The CDR3 extends over 14 amino acids. V dropped 0 bases and J dropped 7 bases, with 13 bases sitting between them. Germline V gives CDR1 MGHRA, CDR2 YSYEKL. CDR3 sequence (DNA): TGCGCCAGCAGCCAAGATCTCGAGGTTTTGGAGCAGTACTTC. Translating it yields CASSQDLEVLEQYF.

The rearrangement joins TRBV7-8 to TRBJ1-2; D gene uncertain. Germline values: CDR1 SGHVS, CDR2 FQNEAQ. The CDR3 sequence is 16 residues long. Trimming cost V 8 bases and J 5 bases, with 24 bases left between them. The CDR3 bases are TGTGCCAGCGGAGGGATGGCGGGAGCTTATCTATATGGCTACACCTTC. Residues: CASGGMAGAYLYGYTF. The variable domain in full, completed from reference TRBV7-8 and TRBJ1-2, reads GAGVSQSPRYKVAKRGQDVALRCDPISGHVSLFWYQQALGQGPEFLTYFQNEAQLDKSGLPSDRFFAERPEGSVSTLKIQRTQQEDSAVYLCASGGMAGAYLYGYTFGSGTRLTVV.

In the case of this clone: Other DNA sequences in the sample encode the same CDR3. V usage is TRBV7-2 and J usage is TRBJ2-7; 15 bases agree with TRBD2. After removal of 3 bases from V and 7 bases from J, the junction contained 4 bases not matched to a gene. In germline, CDR1 is SGHTA, CDR2 FQGNSA. This CDR3 comprises 15 residues. The DNA of the CDR3 is TGTGCCAGCAGCTTCGGACTAGCGGGGGGGCGGGAGCAGTACTTC. This gives the protein CASSFGLAGGREQYF.

V and J are TRBV7-6 and TRBJ2-5; 8 positions match TRBD2. CDR1 is SGHVS, CDR2 FNYEAQ, per germline. This CDR3 is built from 16 residues. Trimming at V came to 3 bases and at J to 4 bases, leaving 10 bases not matched to a gene. The CDR3 loop is CASSFFAGGRAETQYF. CDR3 nucleotide sequence: TGTGCCAGCAGCTTCTTTGCGGGGGGACGGGCAGAGACCCAGTACTTC. The full variable domain, its missing parts supplied by reference TRBV7-6 and TRBJ2-5, is GAGVSQSPRYKVTKRGQDVALRCDPISGHVSLYWYRQALGQGPEFLTYFNYEAQQDKSGLPNDRFSAERPEGSISTLTIQRTEQRDSAMYRCASSFFAGGRAETQYFGPGTRLLVL.

The chain employs TRBV5-6 and TRBJ1-2; no clear D. The V gene lost 2 bases and the J gene lost 4 bases, with 12 bases spanning the gap. Per germline, CDR1 SGHDT and CDR2 YYEEEE. The CDR3 has 14 amino acids. DNA of the CDR3: TGTGCCAGCAGCTTTGAGGGATGGAGCTATGGCTACACCTTC. Translated, it gives CASSFEGWSYGYTF.

This clone was detected only once. The CDR3: CASSLVGISGANVLTF. The CDR3 DNA reads as TGCGCCAGCAGCTTGGTTGGGATCTCTGGGGCCAACGTCCTGACTTTC. This chain links TRBV5-1 with TRBJ2-6, with D uncertain. Germline V lookup: CDR1 SGHRS, CDR2 YFSETQ. CDR3 length: 16 amino acids. Trimming stripped 0 bases from V and 0 bases from J, with 7 bases between.